The present T cell receptor beta chain was sequenced within a study of T cells after yellow fever vaccination. About the study: In the case of low-cell-number fractions, SMART-Seq v4 Ultra Low Input was used for preparation.

Notes on the study in general: Weaker, the secondary response peaked sooner, at day 5 versus 15. The study re-detected most primary-vaccination clones after the booster (approximately 96% CD4, 85% to 90% CD8).

A 5'RACE template-switching step, the method used to make TCR cDNA, added a universal primer site and UMIs. TCRdb processed the 5' RACE reads anew with MiXCR; each CDR3 protein has one entry. The table has about 57,000 distinct CDR3 sequences, 6.5% to 8% seen once; the top ten hold 36%. V was pared by 0 bases and J by 4 bases, with 0 bases of the junction left unmatched. Germline loops: CDR1 MRHNA, CDR2 SNTAGT. This CDR3 is built from 14 residues. The sample holds a few counts of this clonotype. Its specificity is unknown. Here the sequenced sample was CD8+ T cells sorted from PBMCs, taken 15 days after the yellow fever booster vaccination. The clonotype originates from a man under 40 who received the YFV17D yellow fever vaccine. This sequence joins TRBV6-4 and TRBJ2-3, with 8 bases matching TRBD2. CDR3 bases: TGTGCCAGCAGTGACTCAGCGGGAGCAGATACGCAGTATTTT. Its translation: CASSDSAGADTQYF.